What follows are 6 T cell receptor beta chains derived from one specimen sequenced in a study of cytomegalovirus exposure and HLA in healthy donors. The PCR made use of 60 Vbeta and 13 Jbeta primers. Sequencing used immunoSEQ multiplex PCR; TCRdb keeps in-frame clones, though not all of them. The sample consists of tens of thousands of clones, over 70% of them appearing once. The specimen sequenced was PBMCs. Receptors originate from a woman in her 40s in good health and CMV-seronegative.

This chain connects TRBV14 to TRBJ1-2; D is uncertain. This CDR3 has 15 amino acids. CDR1 is SGHDN, CDR2 FVKESK, per germline. V was cut by 0 bases and J by 4 bases, with 12 bases left in between. The CDR3 DNA follows: TGTGCCAGCAGCCAAGATGTCGGAACAGTCTATGGCTACACCTTC. This translates into CASSQDVGTVYGYTF. Based on the CDR3 plus reference TRBV14 and TRBJ1-2, the full variable domain is EAGVTQFPSHSVIEKGQTVTLRCDPISGHDNLYWYRRVMGKEIKFLLHFVKESKQDESGMPNNRFLAERTGGTYSTLKVQPAELEDSGVYFCASSQDVGTVYGYTFGSGTRLTVV.

This clone occurred a few times. The chain uses TRBV25-1 and TRBJ2-3, with a possible D match to TRBD1 (5 bases). This CDR3 comprises 18 residues. CDR1 and CDR2 (germline): MGHDK, SYGVNS. The ends were cut back, 5 bases at V and 2 bases at J, with 23 bases in the middle. CDR3 region: CASSPYEQGLTPTDTQYF. CDR3 in DNA: TGTGCCAGCAGTCCTTACGAGCAGGGCCTTACCCCCACAGATACGCAGTATTTT.

This rearrangement joins TRBV4-2 to TRBJ2-1; 11 bases match TRBD2. Germline lookup yields CDR1 LGHNA and CDR2 YNFKEQ. This CDR3 is 16 amino acids long. The trim removed 4 bases at V and 3 bases at J, leaving 5 bases unmatched. DNA of the CDR3: TGTGCCAGCAGCCGTTCCGGGACTAGCGGCTACAATGAGCAGTTCTTC. Translation: CASSRSGTSGYNEQFF.

This chain's CDR3 is CASSLAEKTQYF. CDR3 coding DNA: TGTGCCAGCAGCTTAGCGGAGAAGACCCAGTACTTC. The chain uses TRBV7-2 and TRBJ2-5; D not resolved. With 0 bases removed from V and 6 bases from J, the gap between germline ends came to 5 bases. This CDR3 contains 12 residues. Germline loops: CDR1 SGHTA, CDR2 FQGNSA.

This sequence joins TRBV6-4 and TRBJ1-2, with a tentative D call TRBD1 (6 bases). The V gene's germline CDR1 is MRHNA and CDR2 SNTAGT. Trimming removed 6 bases from V and 4 bases from J, with 12 bases in between. The CDR3 has 13 residues. CDR3 sequence: CASSGVGAYGYTF. CDR3 bases: TGTGCCAGCAGCGGGGTGGGGGCCTATGGCTACACCTTC.

The gene calls are TRBV10-2 and TRBJ1-5, with 10 bases lining up with TRBD1. The CDR3 consists of 18 residues. Germline lookup yields CDR1 WSHSY and CDR2 SAAADI. V was clipped by 7 bases and J by 0 bases; unmatched bases: 12. Written as DNA, the CDR3 is TGCGCCAGCACGACAGGGGGCTTAACACTGTGTAGCAATCAGCCCCAGCATTTT. Its protein is CASTTGGLTLCSNQPQHF.